The subject of this entry is one T cell receptor beta chain. The target antigen is unknown. The CDR3 runs to 15 residues. The germline V gene has CDR1 SEHNR and CDR2 FQNEAQ (reference sequence). V was pared by 6 bases and J by 6 bases, with 17 bases between. This sample was included in a study of cytomegalovirus exposure and HLA in healthy donors. Whole-study findings and limits: The authors considered a cluster of highly shared sequence variants likely to be a sequencing artifact.

PCR employed 60 Vbeta and 13 Jbeta primers. Sequencing used immunoSEQ multiplex PCR; TCRdb keeps in-frame clones, though not all of them. The repertoire holds about 180,000 clones, with over 65% as singletons. The chain carries TRBV7-9 and TRBJ2-2; tentatively, D is TRBD1 (5 bases). This TCR was sampled from a woman in her sixties in good health and CMV-seropositive. The source material was PBMCs. The CDR3 here is CASRRNQGLAGELFF. The CDR3 DNA is TGTGCCAGCAGAAGAAATCAGGGTTTGGCCGGGGAGCTGTTTTTT.